This is a list of T cell receptor beta chains from one sample in a study of T cell responses to AZD1222 COVID-19 vaccine. Data came from immunoSEQ multiplex PCR; TCRdb stores just in-frame clones and leaves some out. The sample consists of approximately 150,000 clones, about 89% of them appearing once. Sample: peripheral blood, taken 28 days after the second AZD1222 dose. The receptor set was obtained from an adult who received the AZD1222 COVID-19 vaccine. Both conserved end residues are part of each CDR3. A D gene is named only where the DNA matches it firmly. Expanded clones get a size class; other rows say once, few or many, or leave the size out.

j_call,clone_size,v_call,cdr3_length,d_call,cdr3_nt,cdr3_aa
TRBJ2-7,NA,TRBV9,14,NA,TGTGCCAGCAGCGTAGCTTCGGGGTCCTACGAGCAGTACTTC,CASSVASGSYEQYF
TRBJ2-6,NA,TRBV6-2/TRBV6-3,20,TRBD2,TGTGCCAGCAGTTACCCTTCGGGAGCGGGGGGTCTCTCTGGGGCCAACGTCCTGACTTTC,CASSYPSGAGGLSGANVLTF
TRBJ2-7,once,TRBV3-1/TRBV3-2,14,NA,TGTGCCAGCAGTCGAAACAGGGTTCCCTACGAGCAGTACTTC,CASSRNRVPYEQYF
TRBJ2-5,NA,TRBV4-2,14,TRBD2,TGTGCCAGCAGCTCCGCGGGGGGCCCCAAGACCCAGTACTTC,CASSSAGGPKTQYF
TRBJ2-5,NA,TRBV28,15,NA,TGTGCCAGCAGTTCCCTGGGTAGGGGCCAAGAGACCCAGTACTTC,CASSSLGRGQETQYF
TRBJ2-3,NA,TRBV3-1/TRBV3-2,12,NA,TGTGCCAGCAGCCCCCGCACAGATACGCAGTATTTT,CASSPRTDTQYF
TRBJ2-7,NA,TRBV7-2,14,TRBD1,TGTGCCAGCAGCCCGTGGGACAGCTCCTACGAGCAGTACTTC,CASSPWDSSYEQYF
TRBJ1-4,NA,TRBV19,15,NA,TGTGCCAGTAACGAATACGCAGAAGGGGATGAAAAACTGTTTTTT,CASNEYAEGDEKLFF
TRBJ1-1,NA,TRBV19,13,NA,TGTGCCAGTAGTGTTAGCAGGGGCACTGAAGCTTTCTTT,CASSVSRGTEAFF
TRBJ1-2,NA,TRBV9,15,TRBD1,TGTGCCAGCAGCGCCGTAGAAGGGGGCGAGGGTGGCTACACCTTC,CASSAVEGGEGGYTF
TRBJ1-2,NA,TRBV7-9,13,TRBD1,TGTGCCAGCAGCCCAGGACAGGGCTATGGCTACACCTTC,CASSPGQGYGYTF
TRBJ2-1,NA,TRBV6-2/TRBV6-3,15,TRBD1,TGTGCCAGCAGTTACTTAGGGACAGGGTTCAGGAAGCAGTTCTTC,CASSYLGTGFRKQFF
TRBJ1-2,NA,TRBV3-1/TRBV3-2,14,TRBD1,TGTGCCAGCAGCCAAGCAGGGGGCGAGGGCGGCTACACCTTC,CASSQAGGEGGYTF
TRBJ1-1,NA,TRBV7-2,15,NA,TGTGCCAGCAGCTTAGTTTCCCTGATTAACACTGAAGCTTTCTTT,CASSLVSLINTEAFF
TRBJ2-2,NA,TRBV6-5,13,NA,TGTGCCAGCAGCCCCACGTCGTCCGGGGAGCTGTTTTTT,CASSPTSSGELFF
TRBJ2-7,NA,TRBV18,16,NA,TGTGCCAGCTCACCTATGGCGGAGCCCGCATCCTACGAGCAGTACTTC,CASSPMAEPASYEQYF
TRBJ2-1,NA,TRBV11-2,17,NA,TGTGCCAGCAGCTTAATGGCGGCCTCCAGCTCCTACAATGAGCAGTTCTTC,CASSLMAASSSYNEQFF
TRBJ1-1,NA,TRBV19,18,NA,TGTGCCAGTAGTGTACTGTTCGGGGGGGCGGGAAGAGACACTGAAGCTTTCTTT,CASSVLFGGAGRDTEAFF
TRBJ2-1,once,TRBV7-3,16,NA,TGTGCCAGCAGCCCCCAGACTAGTTTCTCCTACAATGAGCAGTTCTTC,CASSPQTSFSYNEQFF
TRBJ1-2,NA,TRBV20-1,12,NA,TGCAGTGCTAGTCGGGCAGGGTATGGCTACACCTTC,CSASRAGYGYTF
TRBJ1-3,NA,TRBV9,14,NA,TGTGCCAGCAGCGTAGCTACACACCGAAACACCATATATTTT,CASSVATHRNTIYF
TRBJ2-1,NA,TRBV15,15,TRBD1,TGTGCCACCAGCACAAGGACAGGGGGCATAGCTGAGCAGTTCTTC,CATSTRTGGIAEQFF
TRBJ1-3,NA,TRBV25-1,16,NA,TGTGCCAGCAGTGAAATGGCGGGGTATCCTGGAAACACCATATATTTT,CASSEMAGYPGNTIYF
TRBJ2-5,few,TRBV6-5,14,NA,TGTGCCAGCACCTGGGGACTGGAGATAGAGACCCAGTACTTC,CASTWGLEIETQYF
TRBJ1-2,NA,TRBV7-9,14,TRBD1,TGTGCCAGCAGCTCCTCAGGGGGCGCGGATGGCTACACCTTC,CASSSSGGADGYTF
TRBJ2-1,NA,TRBV6-1,17,TRBD2,TGTGCCAGCAGTGACCGGCAGCGGGGGGTTTCCTACAATGAGCAGTTCTTC,CASSDRQRGVSYNEQFF
TRBJ2-1,once,TRBV10-1,16,NA,TGCGCCAGCAGTGTAGATGGGGCCAGCGTGACCAATGAGCAGTTCTTC,CASSVDGASVTNEQFF
TRBJ1-3,NA,TRBV9,15,NA,TGTGCCAGCAGCGTAGCTGATTCCTCTGGAAACACCATATATTTT,CASSVADSSGNTIYF
TRBJ1-6,NA,TRBV19,15,TRBD1,TGTGCCAGTAGTGGAGTGGACAGGGGATTTTCACCCCTCCACTTT,CASSGVDRGFSPLHF
TRBJ1-2,NA,TRBV2,14,NA,TGTGCCAGCAGTGAAGTTGACGAGGACTATGGCTACACCTTC,CASSEVDEDYGYTF
TRBJ2-7,once,TRBV7-3,16,TRBD2,TGTGCCAGCAGCCCGCTAGCGGGGGGGCGACTCAACGAGCAGTACTTC,CASSPLAGGRLNEQYF
TRBJ1-4,NA,TRBV27,13,NA,TGTGCCAGCTCCTGGTCAACTAATGAAAAACTGTTTTTT,CASSWSTNEKLFF
TRBJ2-1,NA,TRBV7-3,15,NA,TGTGCCAGCAGCTTAAGTAGCGTCGGGTACAATGAGCAGTTCTTC,CASSLSSVGYNEQFF
TRBJ1-5,NA,TRBV19,16,NA,TGTGCCAGTAGTCTACTCATCCCTGACCAGAATCAGCCCCAGCATTTT,CASSLLIPDQNQPQHF
TRBJ1-5,NA,TRBV28,14,NA,TGTGCCCTCAGCGGCGCGGCGCGCAATCAGCCCCAGCATTTT,CALSGAARNQPQHF
TRBJ1-1,NA,TRBV27,17,TRBD1,TGTGCCAGCAGTTTATTTGGGGCAGGGGGCATGAACACTGAAGCTTTCTTT,CASSLFGAGGMNTEAFF
TRBJ2-5,NA,TRBV12-3/TRBV12-4,12,NA,TGTGCCAGCAGTGAGGGACAAGAGACCCAGTACTTC,CASSEGQETQYF
TRBJ2-7,NA,TRBV6-5,15,TRBD2,TGTGCCAGCAGTTTAGGCGGGAGGCCCTCCTACGAGCAGTACTTC,CASSLGGRPSYEQYF
TRBJ2-1,NA,TRBV7-9,16,NA,TGTGCCAGCAGGAACATGACCCACCCCCTATACAATGAGCAGTTCTTC,CASRNMTHPLYNEQFF
TRBJ1-4,NA,TRBV19,15,TRBD1,TGTGCCAGCCGTGTGGGACAGGGATCGAATGAAAAACTGTTTTTT,CASRVGQGSNEKLFF
TRBJ2-7,NA,TRBV7-9,12,NA,TGTGCCAGCAGCCCCCGGGGGTACGAGCAGTACTTC,CASSPRGYEQYF
TRBJ1-6,once,TRBV12-3/TRBV12-4,12,NA,TGTGCCAGCAGTTTACCCGAGTCACCCCTCCACTTT,CASSLPESPLHF
TRBJ2-7,NA,TRBV5-8,14,NA,TGTGCCAGCAGCCCCGGGACACTTCGCGGCGAGCAGTACTTC,CASSPGTLRGEQYF
TRBJ2-1,NA,TRBV7-6,15,NA,TGTGCCAGCAGCCCCCGGGGGGCGATCTACAATGAGCAGTTCTTC,CASSPRGAIYNEQFF